Sequencing of this T cell receptor (beta chain) was carried out in a study of T cell repertoires in cytomegalovirus infection. Across the whole study: CMV infection and matching HLA type were both indicated by public TCR beta signatures. Study observations and caveats: HLA-C-restricted CMV clonotypes gave the most frequent clonotype in two of eight donors. Cumulative public TCR beta family frequency identified CMV carriers with the relevant HLA.

MiXCR was run by TCRdb on the reads, yielding one entry per CDR3 protein. The sample includes 400,000 to 550,000 distinct CDR3 sequences, roughly 12% of them seen just once. With V trimmed by 5 bases and J by 4 bases, 6 bases remained unmatched. The germline V gene encodes CDR1 SGHTA and CDR2 FQGTGA. The CDR3 length is 16 residues. This clonotype was counted at least ten times. Its matching antigen is unknown. This rearrangement joins TRBV7-3 to TRBJ2-1, with 12 bases fitting TRBD2. This sequence originates from a human donor in good health (CMV status not recorded). Some clones in this sample may be carry-over from other donors' samples. The source material was PBMCs. CDR3 loop: CASSPQLAGGYNEQFF. For the CDR3, the DNA is TGTGCCAGCAGCCCCCAGCTAGCGGGAGGGTACAATGAGCAGTTCTTC.